Shown below are 19 T cell receptor beta chains from a single sample sequenced in a study of blood T cells in healthy people across ages. The use of a sample-barcoded 5' primer and a J-beta primer mix characterized a second PCR of roughly 6 to 11 cycles. TCRdb used MiXCR to reprocess the 5' RACE reads, holding one entry per CDR3 protein. The sample lists fewer than 950,000 distinct CDR3 sequences; about 37% were seen once. Sequencing used blood. Receptors originate from a young man in good health.

The sample holds a few counts of this clonotype. The chain recombines TRBV7-2 with TRBJ1-2; D perhaps matches TRBD1 (5 bases). V lost 1 base to trimming and J lost 4 bases, with 13 bases between them. There are 15 residues in the CDR3. CDR1 SGHTA and CDR2 FQGNSA come from the germline V gene. This chain's CDR3 is CASSLGVSGTYGYTF. The CDR3 DNA follows: TGTGCCAGCAGCTTAGGAGTTAGCGGGACCTATGGCTACACCTTC. Using reference TRBV7-2 and TRBJ1-2 for the parts outside the CDR3, the full variable domain is GAGVSQSPSNKVTEKGKDVELRCDPISGHTALYWYRQSLGQGLEFLIYFQGNSAPDKSGLPSDRFSAERTGGSVSTLTIQRTQQEDSAVYLCASSLGVSGTYGYTFGSGTRLTVV.

The chain has TRBV20-1 and TRBJ1-5; tentatively, D is TRBD1 (5 bases). Germline assignment: CDR1 DFQATT and CDR2 SNEGSKA (reference sequence). The V end was cut by 3 bases, the J end by 4 bases, with 16 bases between. There are 15 residues in the CDR3. The CDR3 spells CSASTGFELNQPQHF. CDR3 DNA: TGCAGTGCTAGTACAGGCTTCGAACTAAATCAGCCCCAGCATTTT.

In this sample, this clonotype turned up many times. The chain recombines TRBV6-1 with TRBJ1-5; 7 bases line up with TRBD1. CDR1 MNHNS and CDR2 SASEGT come from the germline V gene. The trim removed 4 bases at V and 1 base at J, leaving 1 base unmatched. The length of the CDR3 is 14 residues. This chain's CDR3 is CASSATGSNQPQHF. The CDR3 coding sequence is TGTGCCAGCAGTGCGACAGGGAGCAATCAGCCCCAGCATTTT.

This chain joins TRBV27 and TRBJ2-5; 7 nucleotides align to TRBD2. CDR1 is MNHEY, CDR2 SMNVEV, per germline (reference sequence). Trimming at V came to 5 bases and at J to 3 bases, leaving 9 bases not matched to a gene. The CDR3 is 15 residues long. The CDR3 loop reads CASSLLGGSEETQYF. The CDR3, as DNA: TGTGCCAGCAGTCTCCTGGGAGGGTCCGAAGAGACCCAGTACTTC.

In its sample, this clonotype was seen a few times. The V and J genes are TRBV3-1 and TRBJ1-2, with a tentative D call TRBD1 (5 bases). From germline, CDR1 is LGHDT and CDR2 YNNKEL (reference sequence). The CDR3 runs 16 residues. Trimming took 0 bases from V and 8 from J, leaving 19 bases between them. CDR3 sequence (DNA): TGTGCCAGCAGCCAAGATCTCCTCCCAGGGCCCCTCGGCTACACCTTC. Translated: CASSQDLLPGPLGYTF. The whole variable domain, filled in from reference TRBV3-1 and TRBJ1-2, reads DTAVSQTPKYLVTQMGNDKSIKCEQNLGHDTMYWYKQDSKKFLKIMFSYNNKELIINETVPNRFSPKSPDKAHLNLHINSLELGDSAVYFCASSQDLLPGPLGYTFGSGTRLTVV.

V and J are TRBV6-5 and TRBJ1-2; no clear D. The CDR3 is 16 amino acids. The germline V gene encodes CDR1 MNHEY and CDR2 SVGAGI. The V end was cut by 6 bases, the J end by 4 bases, with 21 bases between. CDR3 coding DNA: TGTGCCAGCAGCTCATCCGGGAACGTCCAGTTCTATGGCTACACCTTC. Its protein is CASSSSGNVQFYGYTF.

The table lists this clonotype with a few counts. The chain joins TRBV2 to TRBJ2-1; D remains ambiguous. V dropped 7 bases and J dropped 5 bases, with 12 bases sitting between them. The CDR3 runs to 13 residues. The V gene's germline CDR1 is SNHLY and CDR2 FYNNEI. CDR3 sequence: CASNAWVDNEQFF. CDR3 nucleotides: TGTGCCAGCAATGCCTGGGTCGACAATGAGCAGTTCTTC. The full variable domain, its missing parts supplied by reference TRBV2 and TRBJ2-1, is EPEVTQTPSHQVTQMGQEVILRCVPISNHLYFYWYRQILGQKVEFLVSFYNNEISEKSEIFDDQFSVERPDGSNFTLKIRSTKLEDSAMYFCASNAWVDNEQFFGPGTRLTVL.

The chain couples TRBV20-1 to TRBJ2-7; TRBD1 or TRBD2 may be the D gene (5 bases each). This CDR3 spans 13 amino acids. Trimming shortened V by 6 bases and J by 7 bases, and 19 bases separated the two germline ends. Germline-derived CDR1 and CDR2 are DFQATT and SNEGSKA (reference sequence). The CDR3 nucleotides are TGCAGTGCCGATCTGGGACGGCGCAATGAGCAGTACTTC. As protein: CSADLGRRNEQYF.

On this clonotype itself: Possible read error: a much larger clone is one base away. The rearrangement uses TRBV4-3 and TRBJ2-7; 7 bases fit TRBD1. The germline gives CDR1 LGHNA, CDR2 YSLEER. J gave up 7 bases and V 0 bases, and 9 bases lay outside the gene matches. The CDR3 sequence is 15 residues long. The CDR3 reads CASSQEGTGVNEQYF. Here the CDR3 DNA reads TGCGCCAGCAGCCAAGAAGGAACAGGGGTCAATGAGCAGTACTTC.

This clonotype was detected a few times. The chain couples TRBV28 to TRBJ1-4; D is undetermined. The V end was cut by 6 bases, the J end by 8 bases, with 10 bases between. The CDR3 has 12 residues. CDR1 and CDR2 from the germline V gene are MDHEN and SYDVKM. The CDR3 sequence is CASSGGWEKLFF. CDR3 nucleotide sequence: TGTGCCAGCAGCGGCGGTTGGGAAAAACTGTTTTTT.

This clonotype showed up just a few times. The CDR3 spells CASSQVIWAMGPDEKLFF. CDR3 coding DNA: TGTGCCAGCAGCCAAGTTATATGGGCGATGGGGCCCGATGAAAAACTGTTTTTT. The V call is TRBV4-2, the J call TRBJ1-4; weak D call: TRBD1 (5 bases). The germline CDR1 and CDR2 sequences are LGHNA and YNFKEQ. The length of the CDR3 is 18 residues. The V end was cut by 1 base, the J end by 6 bases, with 21 bases between.

The rearrangement joins TRBV7-8 to TRBJ1-4, with D uncertain. Germline values: CDR1 SGHVS, CDR2 FQNEAQ. The V end lost 5 bases, the J end lost 0 bases, and 10 bases lay between the germline ends. This CDR3 contains 15 residues. The CDR3 region is CASSGGPSTNEKLFF. CDR3 nucleotide sequence: TGTGCCAGCAGCGGCGGACCCTCAACTAATGAAAAACTGTTTTTT.

V is TRBV7-2 and J is TRBJ1-1; no reliable D call. CDR1 and CDR2 from the germline V gene are SGHTA and FQGNSA. The CDR3 is 13 amino acids. V was trimmed by 4 bases and J by 7 bases, leaving 13 bases between them. This CDR3 reads CASSSNPVGEAFF. For the CDR3, the DNA is TGTGCCAGCAGCTCAAATCCAGTCGGTGAAGCTTTCTTT.

This clonotype showed up just a few times. Since a much larger clone is just one base distant, this may be a read error. The chain recombines TRBV12-3 or TRBV12-4 with TRBJ2-1, with TRBD2 as a possible D gene (6 bases). The CDR3 is made up of 15 amino acids. Trimming took 5 bases from V and 3 from J, leaving 14 bases between them. The CDR3, as DNA: TGTGCCAGCAGTCCTAGACGGGGGAGCTACAATGAGCAGTTCTTC. Residues: CASSPRRGSYNEQFF.

This clonotype has only a few counts. The chain joins TRBV28 to TRBJ2-1; TRBD1 is a possible D gene (5 bases). Germline loops: CDR1 MDHEN, CDR2 SYDVKM. The CDR3 runs 13 residues. V lost 6 bases and J 6 bases, leaving 12 bases between the germline ends. The CDR3 loop reads CASSPDTSNEQFF. The CDR3 DNA reads as TGTGCCAGCAGCCCGGACACCTCCAATGAGCAGTTCTTC.

There are a few counts of this clonotype. V and J are TRBV9 and TRBJ1-5; unclear D gene. The CDR3 contains 11 residues. CDR1 and CDR2 from the germline V gene are SGDLS and YYNGEE. V lost 3 bases and J lost 8, with 6 bases in between. CDR3 bases: TGTGCCAGCAGCGAGGTTAAGCCCCAGCATTTT. Protein sequence: CASSEVKPQHF.

The genes are TRBV20-1 and TRBJ2-5; 9 nucleotides match TRBD2. Germline assignment: CDR1 DFQATT and CDR2 SNEGSKA (reference sequence). V shed 3 bases, J shed 2 bases, and the junction held 7 bases outside the gene matches. This CDR3 spans 15 amino acids. The CDR3 DNA follows: TGCAGTGCTAGGGCGGGGGGGGAAATACAAGAGACCCAGTACTTC. Its protein product is CSARAGGEIQETQYF.

This chain joins TRBV6-5 and TRBJ2-5; D remains unclear. The assigned J gene may be wrong: the sequence end matches TRBJ2-7 better. This CDR3 region has 15 residues. CDR1 and CDR2 from the germline V gene are MNHEY and SVGAGI. The CDR3 is CASSQVWRPSYEQYF. The DNA of the CDR3 is TGTGCCAGCAGTCAGGTTTGGCGACCCTCCTACGAGCAGTACTTC.

This clonotype has ten or more counts. The rearrangement links TRBV7-2 to TRBJ2-3; no firm D call. Germline CDR1 reads SGHTA; CDR2 reads FQGNSA. V dropped 7 bases and J dropped 3 bases, with 8 bases sitting between them. The CDR3 runs to 12 residues. In nucleotides, the CDR3 is TGTGCCAGCACCCAACGAACAGATACGCAGTATTTT. Protein: CASTQRTDTQYF.